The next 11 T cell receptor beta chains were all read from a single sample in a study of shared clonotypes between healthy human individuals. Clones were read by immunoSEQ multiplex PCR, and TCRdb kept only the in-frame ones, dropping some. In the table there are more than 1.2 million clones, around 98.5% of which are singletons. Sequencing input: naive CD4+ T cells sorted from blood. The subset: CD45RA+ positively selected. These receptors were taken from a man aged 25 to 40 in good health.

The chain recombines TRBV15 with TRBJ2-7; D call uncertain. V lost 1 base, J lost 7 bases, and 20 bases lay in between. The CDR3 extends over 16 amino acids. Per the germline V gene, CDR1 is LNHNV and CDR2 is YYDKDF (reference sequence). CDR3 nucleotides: TGTGCCACCAGCAGAGGAAGAGACTTCTTCGCTAGGGAGCAGTACTTC. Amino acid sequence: CATSRGRDFFAREQYF.

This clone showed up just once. The CDR3 nucleotides are TGTGCCAGCAGCCAAGACTTGGTTAGAGAGCAGTACTTC. Translated: CASSQDLVREQYF. V is TRBV14 and J is TRBJ2-7, with D unclear. The CDR3 has 13 amino acids. The V gene's germline CDR1 is SGHDN and CDR2 FVKESK. V lost 0 bases and J lost 7, with 10 bases in between.

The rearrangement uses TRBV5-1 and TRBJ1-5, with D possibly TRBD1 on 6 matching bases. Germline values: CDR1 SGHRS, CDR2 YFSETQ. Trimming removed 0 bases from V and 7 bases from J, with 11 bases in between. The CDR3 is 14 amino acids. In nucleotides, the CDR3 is TGCGCCAGCAGCTTGGCCGGGGGGCTCCAGCCCCAGCATTTT. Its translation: CASSLAGGLQPQHF. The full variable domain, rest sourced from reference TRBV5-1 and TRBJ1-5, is KAGVTQTPRYLIKTRGQQVTLSCSPISGHRSVSWYQQTPGQGLQFLFEYFSETQRNKGNFPGRFSGRQFSNSRSEMNVSTLELGDSALYLCASSLAGGLQPQHFGDGTRLSIL.

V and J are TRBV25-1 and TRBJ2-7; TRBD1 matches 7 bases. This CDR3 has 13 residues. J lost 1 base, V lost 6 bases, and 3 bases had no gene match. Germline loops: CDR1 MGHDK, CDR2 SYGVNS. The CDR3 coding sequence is TGTGCCAGCAGCCGGGACAGTTCCTACGAGCAGTACTTC. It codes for CASSRDSSYEQYF.

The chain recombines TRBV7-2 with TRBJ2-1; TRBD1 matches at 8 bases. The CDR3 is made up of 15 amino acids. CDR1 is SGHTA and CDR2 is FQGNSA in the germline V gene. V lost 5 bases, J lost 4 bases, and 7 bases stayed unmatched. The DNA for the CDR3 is TGTGCCAGCAGCCTTGGACAGGGCTGGTACAATGAGCAGTTCTTC. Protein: CASSLGQGWYNEQFF.

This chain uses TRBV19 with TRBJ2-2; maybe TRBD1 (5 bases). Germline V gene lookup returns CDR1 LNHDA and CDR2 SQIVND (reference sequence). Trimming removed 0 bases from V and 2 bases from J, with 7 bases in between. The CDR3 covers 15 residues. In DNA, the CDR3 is TGTGCCAGTAGTATAGAGGGGCCAAACACCGGGGAGCTGTTTTTT. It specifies CASSIEGPNTGELFF.

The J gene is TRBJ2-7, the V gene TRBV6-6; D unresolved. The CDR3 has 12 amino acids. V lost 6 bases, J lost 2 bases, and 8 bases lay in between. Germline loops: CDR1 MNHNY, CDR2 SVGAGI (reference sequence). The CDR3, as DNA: TGTGCCAGCAGGACGGTGGCCTACGAGCAGTACTTC. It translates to CASRTVAYEQYF.

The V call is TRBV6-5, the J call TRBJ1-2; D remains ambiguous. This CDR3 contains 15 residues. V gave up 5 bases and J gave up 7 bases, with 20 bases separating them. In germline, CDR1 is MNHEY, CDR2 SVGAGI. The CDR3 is CASSPLRLGPPGYTF. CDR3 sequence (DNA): TGTGCCAGCAGTCCCCTGAGGTTAGGCCCCCCTGGCTACACCTTC.

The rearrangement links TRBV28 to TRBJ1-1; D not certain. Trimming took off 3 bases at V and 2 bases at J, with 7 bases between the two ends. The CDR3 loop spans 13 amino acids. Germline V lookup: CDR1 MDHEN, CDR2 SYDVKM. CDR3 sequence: CASSFIGNTEAFF. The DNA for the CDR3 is TGTGCCAGCAGTTTTATAGGAAACACTGAAGCTTTCTTT.

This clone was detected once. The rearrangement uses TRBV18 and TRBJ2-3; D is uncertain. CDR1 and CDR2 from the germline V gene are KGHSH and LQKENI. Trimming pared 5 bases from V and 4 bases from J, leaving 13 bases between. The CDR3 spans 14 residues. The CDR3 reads CASSTSRRADTQYF. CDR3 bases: TGTGCCAGCTCAACGAGCCGGCGCGCAGATACGCAGTATTTT.

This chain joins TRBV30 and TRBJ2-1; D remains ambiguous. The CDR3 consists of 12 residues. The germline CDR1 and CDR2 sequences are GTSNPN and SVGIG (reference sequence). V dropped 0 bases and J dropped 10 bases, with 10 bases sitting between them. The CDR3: CAWSVRVKEQFF. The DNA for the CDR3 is TGTGCCTGGAGTGTACGAGTTAAGGAGCAGTTCTTC.